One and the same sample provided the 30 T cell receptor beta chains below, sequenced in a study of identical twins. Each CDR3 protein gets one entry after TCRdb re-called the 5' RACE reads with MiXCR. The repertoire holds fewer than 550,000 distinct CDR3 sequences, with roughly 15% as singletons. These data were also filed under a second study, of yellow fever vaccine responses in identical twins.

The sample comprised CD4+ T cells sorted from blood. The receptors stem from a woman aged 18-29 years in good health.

The CDR3, as DNA: TGTGCCAGCAGCCAAGATACTGGGGGGGCCGGGGAGCTGTTTTTT. It encodes CASSQDTGGAGELFF. The chain has TRBV3-1 and TRBJ2-2; 7 nucleotides line up with TRBD2. Germline V gene lookup returns CDR1 LGHDT and CDR2 YNNKEL (reference sequence). This CDR3 has 15 residues. The ends lost 0 bases at V and 6 bases at J; junction bases unmatched: 4.

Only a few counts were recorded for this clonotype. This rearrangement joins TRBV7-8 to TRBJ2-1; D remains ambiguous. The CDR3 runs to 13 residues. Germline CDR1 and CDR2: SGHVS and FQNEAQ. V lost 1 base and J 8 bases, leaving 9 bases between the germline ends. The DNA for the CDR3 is TGTGCCAGCAGCTTAGGGTCTCTCGATGAGCAGTTCTTC. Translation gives CASSLGSLDEQFF. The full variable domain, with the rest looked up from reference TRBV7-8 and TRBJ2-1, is GAGVSQSPRYKVAKRGQDVALRCDPISGHVSLFWYQQALGQGPEFLTYFQNEAQLDKSGLPSDRFFAERPEGSVSTLKIQRTQQEDSAVYLCASSLGSLDEQFFGPGTRLTVL.

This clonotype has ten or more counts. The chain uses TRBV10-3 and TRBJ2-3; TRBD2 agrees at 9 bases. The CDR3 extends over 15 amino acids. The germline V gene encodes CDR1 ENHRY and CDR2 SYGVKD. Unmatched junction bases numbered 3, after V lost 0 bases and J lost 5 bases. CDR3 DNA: TGTGCCATCAGTGAGTCCCAGCGGGGGGTAGATACGCAGTATTTT. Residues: CAISESQRGVDTQYF.

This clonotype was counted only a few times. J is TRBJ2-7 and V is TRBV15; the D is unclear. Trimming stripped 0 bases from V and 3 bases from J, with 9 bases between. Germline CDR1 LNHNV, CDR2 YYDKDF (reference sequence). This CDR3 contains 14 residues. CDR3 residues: CATSREVPSYEQYF. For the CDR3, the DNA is TGTGCCACCAGCAGAGAGGTCCCAAGCTACGAGCAGTACTTC.

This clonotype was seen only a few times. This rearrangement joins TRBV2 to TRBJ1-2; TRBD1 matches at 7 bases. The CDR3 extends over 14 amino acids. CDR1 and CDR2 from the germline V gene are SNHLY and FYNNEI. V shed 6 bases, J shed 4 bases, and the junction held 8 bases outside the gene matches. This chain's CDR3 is CASRTPGQSYGYTF. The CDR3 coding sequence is TGTGCCAGCAGGACCCCGGGACAGAGCTATGGCTACACCTTC.

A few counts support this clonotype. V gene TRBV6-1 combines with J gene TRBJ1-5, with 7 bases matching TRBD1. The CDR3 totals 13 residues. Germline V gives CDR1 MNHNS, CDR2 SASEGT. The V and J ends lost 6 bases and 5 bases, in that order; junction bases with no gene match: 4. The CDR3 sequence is CASRGQSDQPQHF. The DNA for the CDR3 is TGTGCCAGCAGGGGACAGTCCGATCAGCCCCAGCATTTT.

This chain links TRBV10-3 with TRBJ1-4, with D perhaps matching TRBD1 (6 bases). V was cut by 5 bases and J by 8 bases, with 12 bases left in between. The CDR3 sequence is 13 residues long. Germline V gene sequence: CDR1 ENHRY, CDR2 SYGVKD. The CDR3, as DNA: TGTGCCATCAGTAAAGGGGGTTTGGAAAAACTGTTTTTT. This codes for CAISKGGLEKLFF.

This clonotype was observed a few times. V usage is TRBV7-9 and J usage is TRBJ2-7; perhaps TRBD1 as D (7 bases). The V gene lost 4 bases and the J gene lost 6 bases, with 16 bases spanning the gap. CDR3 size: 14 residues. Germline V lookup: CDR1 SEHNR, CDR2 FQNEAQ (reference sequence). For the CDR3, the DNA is TGTGCCAGCAGCTGGGCCGGGCAGGGGGGCGAGCAGTACGTC. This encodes CASSWAGQGGEQYV.

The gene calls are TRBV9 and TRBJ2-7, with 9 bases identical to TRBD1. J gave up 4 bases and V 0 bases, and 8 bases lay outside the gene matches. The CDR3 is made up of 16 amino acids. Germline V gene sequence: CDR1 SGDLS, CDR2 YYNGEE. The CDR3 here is CASSVVGSGQGYEQYF. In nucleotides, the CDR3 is TGTGCCAGCAGCGTAGTAGGGTCGGGACAGGGTTACGAGCAGTACTTC.

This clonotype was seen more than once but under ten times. The CDR3 bases are TGTGCCAGCAGGATCGGGACAGGGATTAATGAAAAACTGTTTTTT. Translating it yields CASRIGTGINEKLFF. The chain joins TRBV12-3 or TRBV12-4 to TRBJ1-4; 9 bases are shared with TRBD1. The V gene end was trimmed by 6 bases and the J gene end by 4 bases; junction bases not matched to a gene: 6. This CDR3 has 15 amino acids.

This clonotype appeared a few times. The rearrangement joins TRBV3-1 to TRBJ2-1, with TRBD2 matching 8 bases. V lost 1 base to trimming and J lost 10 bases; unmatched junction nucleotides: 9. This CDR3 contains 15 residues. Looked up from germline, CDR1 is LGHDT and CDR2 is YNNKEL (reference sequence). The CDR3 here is CASSQGLAGPVEQFF. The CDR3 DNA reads TGTGCCAGCAGCCAAGGGCTAGCGGGCCCCGTGGAGCAGTTCTTC.

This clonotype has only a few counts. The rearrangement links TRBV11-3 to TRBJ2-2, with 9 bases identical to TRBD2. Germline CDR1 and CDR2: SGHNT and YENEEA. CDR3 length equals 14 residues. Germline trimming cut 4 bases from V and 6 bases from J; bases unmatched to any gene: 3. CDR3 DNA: TGTGCCAGCAGCTGGGGACTAGCCGCCGGGGAGCTGTTTTTT. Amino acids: CASSWGLAAGELFF.

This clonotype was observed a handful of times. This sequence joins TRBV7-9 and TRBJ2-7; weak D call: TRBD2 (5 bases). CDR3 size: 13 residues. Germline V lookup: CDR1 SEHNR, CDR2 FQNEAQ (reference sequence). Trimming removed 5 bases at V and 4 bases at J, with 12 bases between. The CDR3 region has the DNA TGTGCCAGCAGCCGGGGTGGCGGGTACGAGCAGTACTTC. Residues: CASSRGGGYEQYF.

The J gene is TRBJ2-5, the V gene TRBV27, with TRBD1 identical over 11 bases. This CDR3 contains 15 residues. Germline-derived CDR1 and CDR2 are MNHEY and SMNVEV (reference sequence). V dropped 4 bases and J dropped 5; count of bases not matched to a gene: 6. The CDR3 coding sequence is TGTGCCAGCAGTTACGGGGACAGGGGGTCTGAGACCCAGTACTTC. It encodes CASSYGDRGSETQYF.

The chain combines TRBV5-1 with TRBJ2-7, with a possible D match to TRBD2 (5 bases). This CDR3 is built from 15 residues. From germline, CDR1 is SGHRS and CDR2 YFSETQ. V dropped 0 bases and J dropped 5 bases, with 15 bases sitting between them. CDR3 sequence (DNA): TGCGCCAGCAGCTTGGCCGGGCAGAGGGCGAACGAGCAGTACTTC. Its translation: CASSLAGQRANEQYF. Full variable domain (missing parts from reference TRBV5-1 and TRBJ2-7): KAGVTQTPRYLIKTRGQQVTLSCSPISGHRSVSWYQQTPGQGLQFLFEYFSETQRNKGNFPGRFSGRQFSNSRSEMNVSTLELGDSALYLCASSLAGQRANEQYFGPGTRLTVT.

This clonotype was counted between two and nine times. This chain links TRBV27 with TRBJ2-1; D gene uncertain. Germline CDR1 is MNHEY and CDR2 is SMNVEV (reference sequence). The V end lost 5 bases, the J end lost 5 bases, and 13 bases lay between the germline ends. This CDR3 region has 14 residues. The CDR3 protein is CASSQLIKNNEQFF. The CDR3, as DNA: TGTGCCAGCAGTCAACTGATTAAGAACAATGAGCAGTTCTTC.

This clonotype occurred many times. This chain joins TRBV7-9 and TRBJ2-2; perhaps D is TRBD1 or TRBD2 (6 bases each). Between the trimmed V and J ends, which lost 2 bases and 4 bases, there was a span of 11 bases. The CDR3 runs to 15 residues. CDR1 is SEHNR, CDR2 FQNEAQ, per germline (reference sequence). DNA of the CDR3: TGTGCCAGCAGCTTATCCGGAGGGGGCACCGGGGAGCTGTTTTTT. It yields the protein CASSLSGGGTGELFF.

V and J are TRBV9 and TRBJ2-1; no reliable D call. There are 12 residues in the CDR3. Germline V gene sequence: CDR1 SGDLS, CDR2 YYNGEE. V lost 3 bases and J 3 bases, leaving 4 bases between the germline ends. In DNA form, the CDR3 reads TGTGCCAGCAGCGCCGACTACAATGAGCAGTTCTTC. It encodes CASSADYNEQFF. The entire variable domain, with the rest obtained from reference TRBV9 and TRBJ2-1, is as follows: DSGVTQTPKHLITATGQRVTLRCSPRSGDLSVYWYQQSLDQGLQFLIQYYNGEERAKGNILERFSAQQFPDLHSELNLSSLELGDSALYFCASSADYNEQFFGPGTRLTVL.

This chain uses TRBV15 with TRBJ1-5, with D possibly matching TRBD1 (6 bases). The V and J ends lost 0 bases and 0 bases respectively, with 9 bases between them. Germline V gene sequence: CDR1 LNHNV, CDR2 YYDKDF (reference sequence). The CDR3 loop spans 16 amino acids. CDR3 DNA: TGTGCCACCAGCAGAGACGGGACATCTAGCAATCAGCCCCAGCATTTT. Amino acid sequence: CATSRDGTSSNQPQHF.

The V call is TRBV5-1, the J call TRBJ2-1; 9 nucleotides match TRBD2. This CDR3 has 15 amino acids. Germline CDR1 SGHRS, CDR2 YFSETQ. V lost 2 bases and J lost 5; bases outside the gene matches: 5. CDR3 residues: CASSFRTSENNEQFF. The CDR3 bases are TGCGCCAGCAGCTTCCGGACTAGCGAGAACAATGAGCAGTTCTTC.

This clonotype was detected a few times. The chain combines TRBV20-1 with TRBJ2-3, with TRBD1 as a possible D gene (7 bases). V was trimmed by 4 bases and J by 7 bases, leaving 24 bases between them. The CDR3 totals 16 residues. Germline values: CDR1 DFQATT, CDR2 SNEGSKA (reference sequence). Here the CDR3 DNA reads TGCAGTGCTATCCACCTCCCAGGGGGAGGACAAAATACGCAGTATTTT. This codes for CSAIHLPGGGQNTQYF.

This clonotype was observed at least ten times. The CDR3 here is CASSLVSGGYNEQFF. In DNA form, the CDR3 reads TGTGCCAGCAGCTTGGTGTCGGGGGGTTACAATGAGCAGTTCTTC. V gene TRBV5-6 combines with J gene TRBJ2-1, with 7 bases aligning to TRBD2. CDR1 and CDR2 (germline): SGHDT, YYEEEE. The CDR3 loop spans 15 amino acids. Unmatched junction bases numbered 4, after V lost 0 bases and J lost 4 bases.

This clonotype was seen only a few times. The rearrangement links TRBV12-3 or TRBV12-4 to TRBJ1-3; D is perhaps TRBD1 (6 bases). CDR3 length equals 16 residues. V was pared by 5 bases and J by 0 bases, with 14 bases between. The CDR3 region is CASSLWATGSGNTIYF. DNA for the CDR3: TGTGCCAGCAGTCTCTGGGCGACAGGCTCTGGAAACACCATATATTTT.

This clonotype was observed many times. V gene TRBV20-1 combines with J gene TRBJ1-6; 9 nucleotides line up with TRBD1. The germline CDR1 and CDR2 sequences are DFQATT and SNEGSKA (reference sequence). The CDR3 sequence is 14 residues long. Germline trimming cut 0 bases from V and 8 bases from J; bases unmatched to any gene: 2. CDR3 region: CSAREGTGYSPLHF. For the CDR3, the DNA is TGCAGTGCTAGAGAGGGGACAGGGTATTCACCCCTCCACTTT.

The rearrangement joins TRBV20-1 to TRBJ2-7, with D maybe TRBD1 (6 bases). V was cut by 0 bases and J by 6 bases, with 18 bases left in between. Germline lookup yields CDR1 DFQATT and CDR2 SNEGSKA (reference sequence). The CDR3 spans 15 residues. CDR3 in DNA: TGCAGTGCTAGAGATCCTCAGGGGCGCGTTGGCGAGCAGTACTTC. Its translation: CSARDPQGRVGEQYF.

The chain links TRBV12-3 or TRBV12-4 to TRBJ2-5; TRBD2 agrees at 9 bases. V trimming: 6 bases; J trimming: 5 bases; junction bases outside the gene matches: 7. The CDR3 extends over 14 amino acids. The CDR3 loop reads CASRSSGGSETQYF. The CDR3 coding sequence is TGTGCCAGCAGGTCCAGCGGGGGGAGTGAGACCCAGTACTTC.

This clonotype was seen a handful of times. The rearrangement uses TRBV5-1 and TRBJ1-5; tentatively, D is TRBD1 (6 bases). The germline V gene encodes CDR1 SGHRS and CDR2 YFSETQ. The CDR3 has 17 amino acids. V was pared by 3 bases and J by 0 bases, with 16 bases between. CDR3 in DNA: TGCGCCAGCAGCTGGGGCCCCGGGGGACATAGCAATCAGCCCCAGCATTTT. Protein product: CASSWGPGGHSNQPQHF.

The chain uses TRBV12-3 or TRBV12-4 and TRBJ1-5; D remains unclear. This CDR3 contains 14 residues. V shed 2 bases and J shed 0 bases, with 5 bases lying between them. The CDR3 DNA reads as TGTGCCAGCAGTTTACGGCTTAGCAATCAGCCCCAGCATTTT. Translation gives CASSLRLSNQPQHF.

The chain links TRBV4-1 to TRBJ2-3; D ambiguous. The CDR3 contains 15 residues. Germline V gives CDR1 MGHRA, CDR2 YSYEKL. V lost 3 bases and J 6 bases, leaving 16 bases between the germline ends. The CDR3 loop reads CASSQADSRMDTQYF. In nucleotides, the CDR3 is TGCGCCAGCAGCCAGGCGGATAGCCGGATGGATACGCAGTATTTT.

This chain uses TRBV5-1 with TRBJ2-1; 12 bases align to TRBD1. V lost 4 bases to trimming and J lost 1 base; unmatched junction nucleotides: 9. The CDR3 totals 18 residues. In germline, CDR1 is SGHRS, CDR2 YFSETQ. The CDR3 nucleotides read TGCGCCAGCAGCCAGGGACAGGGGGCTGGAGGATCCTACAATGAGCAGTTCTTC. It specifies CASSQGQGAGGSYNEQFF.